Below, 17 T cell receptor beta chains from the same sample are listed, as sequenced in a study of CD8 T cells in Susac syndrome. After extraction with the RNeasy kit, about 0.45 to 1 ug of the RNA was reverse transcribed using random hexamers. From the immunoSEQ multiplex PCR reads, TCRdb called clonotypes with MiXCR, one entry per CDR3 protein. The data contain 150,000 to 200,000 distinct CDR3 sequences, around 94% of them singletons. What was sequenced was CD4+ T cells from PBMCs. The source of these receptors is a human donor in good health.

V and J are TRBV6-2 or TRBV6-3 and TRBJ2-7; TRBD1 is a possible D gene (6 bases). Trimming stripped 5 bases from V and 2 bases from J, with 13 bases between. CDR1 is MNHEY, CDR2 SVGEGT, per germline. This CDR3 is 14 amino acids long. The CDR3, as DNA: TGTGCCAGCAGTACCTACAGGGAAGCCTACGAGCAGTACTTC. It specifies CASSTYREAYEQYF.

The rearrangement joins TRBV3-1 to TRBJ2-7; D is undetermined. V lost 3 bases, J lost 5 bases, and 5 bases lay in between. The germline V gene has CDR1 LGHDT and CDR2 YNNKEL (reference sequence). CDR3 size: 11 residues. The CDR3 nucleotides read TGTGCCAGCAGCCAGTATAACGAGCAGTACTTC. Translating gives CASSQYNEQYF.

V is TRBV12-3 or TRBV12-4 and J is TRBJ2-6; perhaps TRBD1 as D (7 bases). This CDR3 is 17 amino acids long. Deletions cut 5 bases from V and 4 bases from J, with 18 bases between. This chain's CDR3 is CASSAGQLIGGANVLTF. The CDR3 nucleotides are TGTGCCAGCAGTGCGGGACAGCTCATAGGAGGGGCCAACGTCCTGACTTTC.

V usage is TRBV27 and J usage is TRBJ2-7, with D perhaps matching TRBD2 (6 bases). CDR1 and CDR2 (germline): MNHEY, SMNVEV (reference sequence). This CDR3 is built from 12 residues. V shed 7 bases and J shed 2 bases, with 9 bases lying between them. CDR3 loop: CASMTRTYEQYF. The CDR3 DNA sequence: TGTGCCAGCATGACTAGAACCTACGAGCAGTACTTC.

As DNA, the CDR3 is TGTGCCAGCAGCCCAAGCCAGCGGGGCAATCAGCCCCAGCATTTT. Translation: CASSPSQRGNQPQHF. This chain joins TRBV4-2 and TRBJ1-5; D remains ambiguous. The CDR3 contains 15 residues. CDR1 LGHNA and CDR2 YNFKEQ come from the germline V gene. V was shortened by 4 bases and J by 2 bases, with 12 bases between the two germline ends.

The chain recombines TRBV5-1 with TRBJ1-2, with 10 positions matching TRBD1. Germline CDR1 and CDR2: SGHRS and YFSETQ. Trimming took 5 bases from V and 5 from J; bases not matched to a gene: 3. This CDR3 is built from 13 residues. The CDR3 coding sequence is TGCGCCAGCAGTGGACAGGGGGGATATGGCTACACCTTC. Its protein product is CASSGQGGYGYTF.

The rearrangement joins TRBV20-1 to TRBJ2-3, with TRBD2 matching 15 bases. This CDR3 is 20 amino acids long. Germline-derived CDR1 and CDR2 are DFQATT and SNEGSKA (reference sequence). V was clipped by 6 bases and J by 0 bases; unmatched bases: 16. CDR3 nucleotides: TGCAGTGCCGCATTTTCCGGGACTAGCGGGGGGCCCACTAGCACAGATACGCAGTATTTT. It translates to CSAAFSGTSGGPTSTDTQYF.

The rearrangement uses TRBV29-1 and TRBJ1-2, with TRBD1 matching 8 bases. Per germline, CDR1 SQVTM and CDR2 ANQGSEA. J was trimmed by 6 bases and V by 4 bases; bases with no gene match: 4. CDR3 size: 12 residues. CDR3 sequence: CSVVQGGDGYTF. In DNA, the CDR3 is TGCAGCGTTGTACAGGGGGGAGATGGCTACACCTTC.

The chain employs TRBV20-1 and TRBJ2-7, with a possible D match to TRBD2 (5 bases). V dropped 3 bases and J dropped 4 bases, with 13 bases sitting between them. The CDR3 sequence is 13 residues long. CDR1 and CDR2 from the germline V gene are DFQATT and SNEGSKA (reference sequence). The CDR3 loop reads CSASDTSGYEQYF. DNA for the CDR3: TGCAGTGCTAGTGACACTAGTGGATACGAGCAGTACTTC.

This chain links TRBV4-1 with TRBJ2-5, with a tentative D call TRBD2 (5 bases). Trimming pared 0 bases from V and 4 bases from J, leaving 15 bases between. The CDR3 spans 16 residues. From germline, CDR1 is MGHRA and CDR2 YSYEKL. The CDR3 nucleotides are TGCGCCAGCAGCCAAGAAACCGGGCGGGTTGGAGAGACCCAGTACTTC. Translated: CASSQETGRVGETQYF.

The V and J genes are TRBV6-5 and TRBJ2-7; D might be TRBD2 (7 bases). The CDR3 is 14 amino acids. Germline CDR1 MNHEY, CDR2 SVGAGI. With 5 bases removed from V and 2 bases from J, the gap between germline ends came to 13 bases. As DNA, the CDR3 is TGTGCCAGCAGTGTCAGGGGAGGGACCTACGAGCAGTACTTC. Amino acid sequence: CASSVRGGTYEQYF.

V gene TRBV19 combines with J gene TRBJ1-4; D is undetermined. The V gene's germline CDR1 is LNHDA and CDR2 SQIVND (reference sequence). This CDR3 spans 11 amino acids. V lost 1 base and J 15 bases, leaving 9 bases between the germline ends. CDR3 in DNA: TGTGCCAGTAGTATAGCAGGTCGCGTGTTTTTT. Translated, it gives CASSIAGRVFF.

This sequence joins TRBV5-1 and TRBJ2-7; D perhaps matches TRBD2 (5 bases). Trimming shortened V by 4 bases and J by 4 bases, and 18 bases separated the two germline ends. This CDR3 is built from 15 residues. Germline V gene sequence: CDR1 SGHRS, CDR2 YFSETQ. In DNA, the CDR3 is TGCGCCAGCAGCCTAGGTAGTTGGCGGGCTTACGAGCAGTACTTC. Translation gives CASSLGSWRAYEQYF.

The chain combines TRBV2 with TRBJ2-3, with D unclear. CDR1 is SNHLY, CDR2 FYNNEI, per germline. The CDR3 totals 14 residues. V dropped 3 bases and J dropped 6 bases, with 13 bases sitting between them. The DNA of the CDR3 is TGTGCCAGCAGTGAGAGTAGTCGTGAGGATACGCAGTATTTT. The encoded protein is CASSESSREDTQYF.

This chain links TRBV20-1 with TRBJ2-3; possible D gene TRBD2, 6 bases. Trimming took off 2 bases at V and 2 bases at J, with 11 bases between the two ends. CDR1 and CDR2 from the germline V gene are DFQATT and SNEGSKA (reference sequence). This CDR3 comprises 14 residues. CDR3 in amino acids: CSARMSGATDTQYF. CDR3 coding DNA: TGCAGTGCTAGAATGTCGGGAGCCACAGATACGCAGTATTTT.

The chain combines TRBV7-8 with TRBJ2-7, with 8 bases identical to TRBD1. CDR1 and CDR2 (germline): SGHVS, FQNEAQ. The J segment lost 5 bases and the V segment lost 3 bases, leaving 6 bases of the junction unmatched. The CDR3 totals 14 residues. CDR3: CASSFTGTGDEQYF. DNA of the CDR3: TGTGCCAGCAGCTTTACCGGGACAGGCGACGAGCAGTACTTC.

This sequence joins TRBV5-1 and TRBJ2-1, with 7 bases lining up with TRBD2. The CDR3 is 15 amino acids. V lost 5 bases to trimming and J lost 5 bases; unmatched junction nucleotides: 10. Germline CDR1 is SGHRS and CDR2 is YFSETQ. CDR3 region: CASSRIQRGNNEQFF. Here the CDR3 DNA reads TGCGCCAGCAGTCGGATCCAGCGGGGCAACAATGAGCAGTTCTTC.